The sequence of this T cell receptor beta chain was determined in a study of control samples from healthy donors and cancer patients (dated by TCRdb to the early 2020s). The library was generated by the immunoSEQ multiplex PCR assay. Drawn from immuneACCESS, this table holds only the in-frame rearrangements with V and J called that TCRdb kept. Clones are partly lost; checked studies trace under half to an unresolved V gene and leave the rest unexplained. This sample has about 120,000 clones in its table, and 87% of those were observed once. About 12% of the sample lies in the top ten. In regard to this clone: Its antigen is unknown. It has no much larger one-base neighbor in the sample; base qualities were not kept.

Trimming costs V 3 bases and J 4 bases, and their ends lie 15 bases apart. In the germline V gene, CDR1 corresponds to SGHDT and CDR2 to YYEEEE. Including the terminal cysteine and phenylalanine, the CDR3 comprises 15 residues. This entry keeps only the CDR3 DNA: 45 bases, framed from base 1. The chain employs TRBV5-6 and TRBJ2-3; tentative D gene TRBD1, with 5 bases matching. Sequencing was performed on blood. The sequence was collected from a man aged 25 to 40 in good health. The CDR3 protein: CASSSIVQGADTQYF. The nucleotide sequence reads as follows: TGTGCCAGCAGCTCGATAGTGCAGGGTGCAGATACGCAGTATTTT. With the rest looked up from the reference TRBV5-6 and TRBJ2-3 genes rather than sequenced, the full variable domain is DAGVTQSPTHLIKTRGQQVTLRCSPKSGHDTVSWYQQALGQGPQFIFQYYEEEERQRGNFPDRFSGHQFPNYSSELNVNALLLGDSALYLCASSSIVQGADTQYFGPGTRLTVL.